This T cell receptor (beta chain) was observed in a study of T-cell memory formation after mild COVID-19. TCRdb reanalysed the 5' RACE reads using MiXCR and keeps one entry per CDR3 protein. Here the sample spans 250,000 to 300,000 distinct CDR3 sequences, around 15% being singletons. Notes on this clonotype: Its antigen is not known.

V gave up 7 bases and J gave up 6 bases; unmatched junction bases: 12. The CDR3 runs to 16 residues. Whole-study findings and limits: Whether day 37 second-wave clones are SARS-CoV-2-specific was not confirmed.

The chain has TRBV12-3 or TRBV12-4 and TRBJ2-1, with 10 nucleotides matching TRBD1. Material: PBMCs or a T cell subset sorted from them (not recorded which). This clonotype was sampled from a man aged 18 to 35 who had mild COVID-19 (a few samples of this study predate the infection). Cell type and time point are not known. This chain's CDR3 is CASTNLMGTGANEQFF. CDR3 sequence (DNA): TGTGCCAGCACCAATCTCATGGGGACAGGGGCCAATGAGCAGTTCTTC.